One and the same sample provided the 26 T cell receptor beta chains below, sequenced in a study of blood T cell repertoires in COVID-19. Clones were read by immunoSEQ multiplex PCR, and TCRdb kept only the in-frame ones, dropping some. The sample contains 150,000 to 200,000 clones, 85% to 90% of which appear only once. The sequencing input was peripheral blood. These receptors were obtained from a woman older than 75 in a cohort sampled during active or convalescent COVID-19.

The chain recombines TRBV6-2 or TRBV6-3 with TRBJ2-3; 7 bases line up with TRBD1. The CDR3 is 13 amino acids. The ends lost 5 bases at V and 10 bases at J; junction bases unmatched: 9. The germline V gene has CDR1 MNHEY and CDR2 SVGEGT. CDR3 DNA sequence: TGTGCCAGCAGTGGGCGACAGGGATTTCCGCAGTATTTT. It encodes CASSGRQGFPQYF.

V and J are TRBV19 and TRBJ1-3; TRBD1 is a possible D gene (5 bases). V lost 6 bases, J lost 5 bases, and 11 bases lay in between. Germline values: CDR1 LNHDA, CDR2 SQIVND (reference sequence). The CDR3 consists of 13 residues. The CDR3 DNA is TGTGCCAGTAGGCAGGGCCAACGAAACACCATATATTTT. Protein: CASRQGQRNTIYF.

This rearrangement joins TRBV24-1 to TRBJ2-3; a weak D match, TRBD2 (6 bases). Looked up from germline, CDR1 is KGHDR and CDR2 is SFDVKD. The CDR3 loop spans 13 amino acids. V was shortened by 7 bases and J by 6 bases, with 13 bases between the two germline ends. The CDR3 protein is CATSGTFPDTQYF. CDR3 nucleotide sequence: TGTGCCACCAGCGGGACTTTCCCTGATACGCAGTATTTT.

This rearrangement joins TRBV30 to TRBJ1-3; D is perhaps TRBD1 (5 bases). V was cut by 2 bases and J by 0 bases, with 8 bases left in between. CDR1 is GTSNPN and CDR2 is SVGIG in the germline V gene (reference sequence). The CDR3 spans 14 residues. This CDR3 reads CAWSSQDSGNTIYF. DNA for the CDR3: TGTGCCTGGAGTTCACAGGACTCTGGAAACACCATATATTTT. The whole variable domain, filled in from reference TRBV30 and TRBJ1-3, reads SQTIHQWPATLVQPVGSPLSLECTVEGTSNPNLYWYRQAAGRGLQLLFYSVGIGQISSEVPQNLSASRPQDRQFILSSKKLLLSDSGFYLCAWSSQDSGNTIYFGEGSWLTVV.

V is TRBV7-9 and J is TRBJ2-7; D is possibly TRBD1 (6 bases). CDR3 length equals 16 residues. V was cut by 3 bases and J by 0 bases, with 15 bases left in between. Germline CDR1 is SEHNR and CDR2 is FQNEAQ (reference sequence). The CDR3 nucleotides read TGTGCCAGCAGCTTTTGGCCCCGGGACAACTCCTACGAGCAGTACGTC. Amino acids: CASSFWPRDNSYEQYV.

DNA for the CDR3: TGCGCCAGCAGCTTGGCAGGGCAGAGCACAGATACGCAGTATTTT. This codes for CASSLAGQSTDTQYF. The chain is built from TRBV5-1 and TRBJ2-3, with D perhaps TRBD1 (5 bases). Trimming removed 0 bases at V and 0 bases at J, with 8 bases between. The CDR3 is 15 amino acids. Germline V gives CDR1 SGHRS, CDR2 YFSETQ.

The rearrangement joins TRBV9 to TRBJ1-4; TRBD1 might be the D (5 bases). CDR1 is SGDLS, CDR2 YYNGEE, per germline. Trimming took 0 bases from V and 5 from J, leaving 11 bases between them. CDR3 length equals 15 residues. CDR3 in amino acids: CASSVGVRGNEKLFF. CDR3 nucleotide sequence: TGTGCCAGCAGCGTAGGGGTGCGGGGGAATGAAAAACTGTTTTTT.

The chain joins TRBV12-3 or TRBV12-4 to TRBJ2-5, with D maybe TRBD2 (5 bases). The CDR3 sequence is 12 residues long. V lost 6 bases and J lost 6, with 11 bases in between. For the CDR3, the DNA is TGTGCCAGCAGGGGAGTTGGGAAGACCCAGTACTTC. It codes for CASRGVGKTQYF.

The chain recombines TRBV11-3 with TRBJ1-2, with unresolved D. Deletions cut 1 base from V and 2 bases from J, with 14 bases between. The CDR3 spans 16 residues. Germline loops: CDR1 SGHNT, CDR2 YENEEA. This CDR3 is CASSLGAEDPNYGYTF. DNA of the CDR3: TGTGCCAGCAGCTTAGGGGCCGAAGATCCGAACTATGGCTACACCTTC.

This chain joins TRBV27 and TRBJ2-5, with 8 bases that match TRBD1. V trimming: 2 bases; J trimming: 5 bases; junction bases outside the gene matches: 4. Germline CDR1 and CDR2: MNHEY and SMNVEV (reference sequence). The CDR3 runs to 14 residues. The CDR3 bases are TGTGCCAGCAGTTTACAGGGGGCTGGGGAGACCCAGTACTTC. It codes for CASSLQGAGETQYF.

The gene calls are TRBV30 and TRBJ1-5; 9 nucleotides match TRBD1. Trimming at V came to 7 bases and at J to 7 bases, leaving 5 bases not matched to a gene. Germline CDR1 reads GTSNPN; CDR2 reads SVGIG (reference sequence). The CDR3 sequence is 12 residues long. The CDR3 DNA reads as TGTGCCTTGGACAGGGGCGGCCAGCCCCAGCATTTT. The encoded protein is CALDRGGQPQHF.

Turning to this clone: The limits of the CDR3 on the DNA are not certain, so only TCRdb's listed CDR3 is given. The CDR3 here is CASSNVWAPGSRQPQHF. The chain combines TRBV21-1 with TRBJ1-5; whether TRBD1, the table's D call, matches the DNA was not checked. TRBV21-1 represents a pseudogene. The CDR3 is made up of 17 amino acids, end residues included.

As to this clone: Germline and junction disagree at one end, which may indicate a read error. Other DNA sequences in this specimen translate into the identical CDR3. V is TRBV6-2 or TRBV6-3 and J is TRBJ2-1, with 10 bases that match TRBD1. The CDR3 consists of 16 residues. Germline V lookup: CDR1 MNHEY, CDR2 SVGEGT. The CDR3 sequence: CASSPSWGQGQDEQFF. The DNA of the CDR3 is TGCGCCAGCAGCCCTTCGTGGGGACAGGGGCAGGATGAGCAGTTCTTC.

The CDR3 spells CASSLSLAGDIGELFF. The CDR3 DNA sequence: TGTGCCAGCAGCTTGAGTCTAGCGGGAGATATCGGGGAGCTGTTTTTT. The chain is built from TRBV5-5 and TRBJ2-2; 10 bases are a match to TRBD2. V shed 1 base, J shed 7 bases, and the junction held 7 bases outside the gene matches. The CDR3 length is 16 residues. Germline V gene data show CDR1 as SGHKS and CDR2 as YYEKEE (reference sequence).

The V gene is TRBV5-1, the J gene TRBJ2-5, with D maybe TRBD1 (5 bases). The CDR3 has 14 residues. Germline CDR1 and CDR2: SGHRS and YFSETQ. The germline V and J ends were trimmed by 4 bases and 2 bases, with 12 bases remaining between them. The CDR3 nucleotides read TGCGCCAGCAGCCCTAGGACACGTCAAGAGACCCAGTACTTC. As protein: CASSPRTRQETQYF.

The J gene is TRBJ2-5, the V gene TRBV10-2; 11 bases line up with TRBD1. The V and J ends lost 6 bases and 5 bases, in that order; junction bases with no gene match: 5. Germline CDR1 reads WSHSY; CDR2 reads SAAADI. The CDR3 is made up of 14 amino acids. CDR3 nucleotides: TGCGCCAGCAGCGGGACAGGGGGGTTGGAGACCCAGTACTTC. This encodes CASSGTGGLETQYF.

The chain combines TRBV6-2 or TRBV6-3 with TRBJ1-3, with D unresolved. CDR1 and CDR2 from the germline V gene are MNHEY and SVGEGT. The ends were cut back, 0 bases at V and 2 bases at J, with 5 bases in the middle. This CDR3 comprises 14 residues. CDR3 sequence (DNA): TGTGCCAGCAGTTACTCGGCAGCTGGAAACACCATATATTTT. It translates to CASSYSAAGNTIYF.

The V call is TRBV6-6, the J call TRBJ2-7; 7 bases agree with TRBD1. CDR3 size: 14 residues. The J segment lost 9 bases and the V segment lost 4 bases, leaving 12 bases of the junction unmatched. Per the germline V gene, CDR1 is MNHNY and CDR2 is SVGAGI (reference sequence). The CDR3 DNA sequence: TGTGCCAGCAGTTCAGACACAGGGGATGCCAGGCAGTACGTC. Protein sequence: CASSSDTGDARQYV.

The chain recombines TRBV18 with TRBJ1-5; the match to TRBD1 covers 8 bases. CDR3 length: 16 residues. J was trimmed by 3 bases and V by 8 bases; bases with no gene match: 12. Per the germline V gene, CDR1 is KGHSH and CDR2 is LQKENI. CDR3 protein: CASAPNRGGNNQPQHF. The DNA of the CDR3 is TGTGCCAGCGCCCCAAACAGGGGGGGAAACAATCAGCCCCAGCATTTT.

V is TRBV9 and J is TRBJ1-2; D perhaps matches TRBD1 (5 bases). The germline V and J ends were trimmed by 1 base and 7 bases, with 11 bases remaining between them. This CDR3 contains 13 residues. The germline CDR1 and CDR2 sequences are SGDLS and YYNGEE. CDR3 bases: TGTGCCAGCAGCGTATCAGGGCTGGGTGGCTACACCTTC. As protein: CASSVSGLGGYTF. The variable domain in full, completed from reference TRBV9 and TRBJ1-2, reads DSGVTQTPKHLITATGQRVTLRCSPRSGDLSVYWYQQSLDQGLQFLIQYYNGEERAKGNILERFSAQQFPDLHSELNLSSLELGDSALYFCASSVSGLGGYTFGSGTRLTVV.

This chain connects TRBV27 to TRBJ1-2; 9 bases agree with TRBD1. The CDR3 spans 15 residues. The V gene end was trimmed by 6 bases and the J gene end by 5 bases; junction bases not matched to a gene: 10. Germline V gene lookup returns CDR1 MNHEY and CDR2 SMNVEV (reference sequence). The CDR3 sequence is CASREGTGRIYGYTF. Here the CDR3 DNA reads TGTGCCAGCAGGGAGGGGACAGGGAGAATTTATGGCTACACCTTC.

This clone was seen more than once but under ten times. The chain joins TRBV11-2 to TRBJ2-1; TRBD1 is a possible D gene (5 bases). Trimming removed 6 bases at V and 0 bases at J, with 15 bases between. Germline CDR1 SGHAT, CDR2 FQNNGV. This CDR3 comprises 16 residues. In DNA, the CDR3 is TGTGCCAGCAGACGTCCTACAGGTTTCTCCTACAATGAGCAGTTCTTC. Amino acid sequence: CASRRPTGFSYNEQFF.

The chain recombines TRBV19 with TRBJ1-2, with D possibly TRBD1 on 6 matching bases. The germline V gene encodes CDR1 LNHDA and CDR2 SQIVND (reference sequence). V was pared by 6 bases and J by 4 bases, with 12 bases between. The CDR3 runs to 13 residues. The CDR3 nucleotides are TGTGCCAGTAGCCTGGACAGCCGCTATGGCTACACCTTC. Protein product: CASSLDSRYGYTF.

V and J are TRBV2 and TRBJ1-2; 8 nucleotides match TRBD1. The J segment lost 1 base and the V segment lost 6 bases, leaving 1 base of the junction unmatched. This CDR3 has 13 residues. The V gene's germline CDR1 is SNHLY and CDR2 FYNNEI. The CDR3 spells CASSDRGNYGYTF. For the CDR3, the DNA is TGTGCCAGCAGCGACAGGGGTAACTATGGCTACACCTTC.

This chain joins TRBV7-2 and TRBJ2-1; 11 nucleotides align to TRBD2. V dropped 5 bases and J dropped 0; count of bases not matched to a gene: 9. CDR3 length equals 18 residues. In germline, CDR1 is SGHTA, CDR2 FQGNSA. The CDR3 spells CASSPVAGGKGSYNEQFF. DNA of the CDR3: TGTGCCAGCAGCCCTGTAGCGGGGGGGAAGGGCTCCTACAATGAGCAGTTCTTC.

V and J are TRBV7-2 and TRBJ1-4, with 7 positions matching TRBD1. This CDR3 has 16 amino acids. Looked up from germline, CDR1 is SGHTA and CDR2 is FQGNSA. The junction had 4 bases not matched to a gene; V was cut back by 3 bases and J by 0 bases. CDR3 bases: TGTGCCAGCAGCTTTGCCAGGGGGGCAACTAATGAAAAACTGTTTTTT. It yields the protein CASSFARGATNEKLFF.